One and the same sample provided the 31 T cell receptor beta chains below, sequenced in a study of blood T cell repertoires in COVID-19. Assay used: immunoSEQ multiplex PCR; TCRdb lists only in-frame clones, some missing. The sample records about 230,000 clones, approximately 82% being singletons. Sequenced material: peripheral blood. The source is a woman aged 65 to 85 with active or convalescent COVID-19.

This clone occurred once. The V call is TRBV9, the J call TRBJ1-6; D gene unclear. The V end was cut by 0 bases, the J end by 8 bases, with 12 bases between. The CDR3 has 15 residues. Per the germline V gene, CDR1 is SGDLS and CDR2 is YYNGEE. CDR3 sequence (DNA): TGTGCCAGCAGCGTAGAATCCGGGTGGGATTCACCCCTCCACTTT. Its protein product is CASSVESGWDSPLHF.

The CDR3 spells CASSLGFPAGPDTQYF. In DNA, the CDR3 is TGCGCCAGCAGCTTGGGGTTTCCAGCAGGGCCAGATACGCAGTATTTT. This sequence joins TRBV5-1 and TRBJ2-3, with a weak D call TRBD1 (5 bases). The germline V and J ends were trimmed by 0 bases and 4 bases, with 15 bases remaining between them. The CDR3 is 16 residues long. Germline V gene data show CDR1 as SGHRS and CDR2 as YFSETQ.

The genes are TRBV4-2 and TRBJ1-1; TRBD1 might be the D (5 bases). V was shortened by 3 bases and J by 0 bases, with 8 bases between the two germline ends. This CDR3 is 14 amino acids long. Germline V gene data show CDR1 as LGHNA and CDR2 as YNFKEQ. The CDR3 here is CASSHGGVNTEAFF. The CDR3 region has the DNA TGTGCCAGCAGCCATGGAGGGGTGAACACTGAAGCTTTCTTT.

This chain uses TRBV5-1 with TRBJ2-1, with a possible D match to TRBD2 (5 bases). V was shortened by 3 bases and J by 4 bases, with 14 bases between the two germline ends. Germline-derived CDR1 and CDR2 are SGHRS and YFSETQ. The CDR3 extends over 15 amino acids. The CDR3 coding sequence is TGCGCCAGCAGCTCTGACGGAGGTACTTACAATGAGCAGTTCTTC. This encodes CASSSDGGTYNEQFF.

The chain carries TRBV20-1 and TRBJ1-1; TRBD1 is a possible D gene (5 bases). The CDR3 runs to 11 residues. Germline V lookup: CDR1 DFQATT, CDR2 SNEGSKA (reference sequence). V lost 6 bases, J lost 6 bases, and 11 bases lay in between. CDR3: CSARGAPEAFF. The CDR3 bases are TGCAGTGCCCGCGGGGCGCCTGAAGCTTTCTTT.

The rearrangement links TRBV10-3 to TRBJ2-7, with D possibly matching TRBD2 (6 bases). CDR1 ENHRY and CDR2 SYGVKD come from the germline V gene. The germline V and J ends were trimmed by 7 bases and 3 bases, with 13 bases remaining between them. The CDR3 loop spans 13 amino acids. In nucleotides, the CDR3 is TGTGCCATCACCTCCGGGACTGACTACGAGCAGTACTTC. It encodes CAITSGTDYEQYF.

Here the CDR3 DNA reads TGTGCCAGCAGCCCGGGACTAGCGCCCGGGGAGCTGTTTTTT. Translating gives CASSPGLAPGELFF. The chain uses TRBV7-9 and TRBJ2-2; TRBD2 agrees at 10 bases. The V gene end was trimmed by 5 bases and the J gene end by 6 bases; junction bases not matched to a gene: 3. Germline CDR1 SEHNR, CDR2 FQNEAQ (reference sequence). This CDR3 has 14 amino acids.

The rearrangement links TRBV7-9 to TRBJ2-7; the D is unclear. The germline V and J ends were trimmed by 3 bases and 3 bases, with 3 bases remaining between them. The CDR3 runs to 11 residues. Germline V gene lookup returns CDR1 SEHNR and CDR2 FQNEAQ (reference sequence). The CDR3 DNA reads TGTGCCAGCAGCTTGAGCTACGAGCAGTACTTC. This sequence encodes CASSLSYEQYF.

The chain employs TRBV4-1 and TRBJ1-4, with 9 bases identical to TRBD1. The CDR3 is made up of 17 amino acids. Germline V CDR1 and CDR2: MGHRA, YSYEKL. V trimming: 2 bases; J trimming: 0 bases; junction bases outside the gene matches: 4. CDR3 sequence reads: CASSQLGQGTTNEKLFF. The DNA of the CDR3 is TGCGCCAGCAGCCAATTGGGACAGGGAACAACTAATGAAAAACTGTTTTTT.

The chain is built from TRBV29-1 and TRBJ1-1, with D uncertain. Germline CDR1 and CDR2: SQVTM and ANQGSEA. V dropped 7 bases and J dropped 1 base, with 13 bases sitting between them. The CDR3 spans 13 residues. The CDR3 DNA reads TGCAGCGCACGGCAGGTCCCGAACACTGAAGCTTTCTTT. Translation: CSARQVPNTEAFF.

This clone was recorded once. Within the sample, other DNA sequences also encode this same CDR3. The chain uses TRBV27 and TRBJ1-2; 7 bases are shared with TRBD1. V was clipped by 3 bases and J by 2 bases; unmatched bases: 0. This CDR3 spans 13 amino acids. Germline loops: CDR1 MNHEY, CDR2 SMNVEV (reference sequence). This CDR3 is CASSLDRNYGYTF. The CDR3 DNA is TGTGCCAGCAGTTTGGACAGGAACTATGGCTACACCTTC.

The CDR3 sequence: CASSFHGETQYF. As DNA, the CDR3 is TGTGCCAGCAGCTTTCACGGGGAGACCCAGTACTTC. The rearrangement joins TRBV7-9 to TRBJ2-5; D remains unclear. Germline loops: CDR1 SEHNR, CDR2 FQNEAQ (reference sequence). Deletions cut 3 bases from V and 5 bases from J, with 7 bases between. This CDR3 has 12 amino acids.

This chain joins TRBV28 and TRBJ2-7; D is perhaps TRBD2 (6 bases). This CDR3 contains 14 residues. CDR1 is MDHEN and CDR2 is SYDVKM in the germline V gene. V was clipped by 6 bases and J by 4 bases, with 16 bases between them. DNA of the CDR3: TGTGCCAGCAGGGGGACTCTCCCCTTTTACGAGCAGTACTTC. It yields the protein CASRGTLPFYEQYF.

The chain's CDR3 is CASSPLSGSVDEQYF. CDR3 sequence (DNA): TGCGCCAGCAGCCCCCTAAGTGGTAGCGTCGACGAGCAGTACTTC. V gene TRBV5-1 combines with J gene TRBJ2-7; possible D gene TRBD2, 5 bases. Germline V gene sequence: CDR1 SGHRS, CDR2 YFSETQ. Trimming stripped 4 bases from V and 5 bases from J, with 19 bases between. The CDR3 is 15 residues long.

The rearrangement links TRBV3-1 (or the pseudogene TRBV3-2) to TRBJ2-7; TRBD2 might be the D (5 bases). Trimming cost V 5 bases and J 4 bases, with 12 bases left between them. The CDR3 is made up of 13 amino acids. Looked up from germline, CDR1 is LGHDT and CDR2 is YNNKEL (reference sequence). CDR3 sequence: CASSDGVGYEQYF. The CDR3 DNA is TGTGCCAGCAGCGACGGGGTAGGATACGAGCAGTACTTC.

The chain has TRBV3-1 (or the pseudogene TRBV3-2) and TRBJ2-1; 7 nucleotides align to TRBD2. This CDR3 spans 17 amino acids. After removal of 5 bases from V and 8 bases from J, the junction contained 18 bases not matched to a gene. The germline V gene encodes CDR1 LGHDT and CDR2 YNNKEL (reference sequence). The CDR3 loop reads CASSYSFSGTIGDEQFF. DNA of the CDR3: TGTGCCAGCAGCTACTCATTTTCCGGGACTATCGGCGATGAGCAGTTCTTC.

Details on this clone: Other DNA sequences in the same sample also yield this CDR3. The gene calls are TRBV5-1 and TRBJ1-2; possibly TRBD1 for D (6 bases). V gave up 4 bases and J gave up 6 bases, with 10 bases separating them. There are 12 residues in the CDR3. Germline V gene sequence: CDR1 SGHRS, CDR2 YFSETQ. In nucleotides, the CDR3 is TGCGCCAGCAGCCTACAGGGTGATGGCTACACCTTC. It encodes CASSLQGDGYTF.

The gene calls are TRBV18 and TRBJ1-5; D perhaps matches TRBD1 (6 bases). The CDR3 runs 17 residues. The germline V gene has CDR1 KGHSH and CDR2 LQKENI. Trimming cost V 2 bases and J 0 bases, with 14 bases left between them. CDR3 in amino acids: CASSPFGGPHSNQPQHF. For the CDR3, the DNA is TGTGCCAGCTCACCATTTGGGGGCCCCCATAGCAATCAGCCCCAGCATTTT.

This sequence joins TRBV10-3 and TRBJ2-1; no firm D call. Trimming stripped 6 bases from V and 12 bases from J, with 12 bases between. CDR3 length: 11 amino acids. Germline CDR1 and CDR2: ENHRY and SYGVKD. The CDR3: CAIRSGRVQFF. CDR3 DNA: TGTGCCATCAGGTCTGGCCGTGTGCAGTTCTTC.

The V call is TRBV30, the J call TRBJ1-5, with D uncertain. The V and J ends lost 3 bases and 7 bases respectively, with 13 bases between them. The CDR3 length is 13 residues. CDR1 and CDR2 (germline): GTSNPN, SVGIG (reference sequence). The DNA for the CDR3 is TGTGCCTGGAGCCCCGGGGAGGAACAGCCCCAGCATTTT. Amino acids: CAWSPGEEQPQHF.

The gene calls are TRBV3-1 (or the pseudogene TRBV3-2) and TRBJ1-6; 7 nucleotides agree with TRBD1. V dropped 1 base and J dropped 0; count of bases not matched to a gene: 9. This CDR3 region has 19 residues. Germline V gene data show CDR1 as LGHDT and CDR2 as YNNKEL (reference sequence). CDR3 sequence: CASSQGGRGKSSYNSPLHF. Here the CDR3 DNA reads TGTGCCAGCAGCCAAGGAGGCAGGGGGAAAAGCTCCTATAATTCACCCCTCCACTTT.

A word on this clone: Additional DNA sequences in this sample encode the identical CDR3. This chain uses TRBV5-4 with TRBJ2-3, with 10 bases that match TRBD2. Germline V CDR1 and CDR2: SGHNT, YYREEE (reference sequence). Trimming at V came to 2 bases and at J to 1 base, leaving 1 base not matched to a gene. The CDR3 is 15 residues long. CDR3 amino acids: CASSLAGGGTDTQYF. The CDR3 DNA is TGTGCCAGCAGCTTAGCGGGAGGGGGCACAGATACGCAGTATTTT.

The chain links TRBV7-9 to TRBJ2-7, with 13 nucleotides matching TRBD2. CDR3 length equals 14 residues. CDR1 is SEHNR, CDR2 FQNEAQ, per germline (reference sequence). J lost 4 bases, V lost 5 bases, and 2 bases had no gene match. Here the CDR3 reads CASSQGLAGYEQYF. The DNA of the CDR3 is TGTGCCAGCAGCCAGGGACTAGCGGGATACGAGCAGTACTTC.

The chain combines TRBV15 with TRBJ1-2, with a weak D call TRBD1 (6 bases). From germline, CDR1 is LNHNV and CDR2 YYDKDF (reference sequence). V lost 3 bases and J 4 bases, leaving 12 bases between the germline ends. This CDR3 spans 14 amino acids. CDR3 sequence: CATSSQTGPYGYTF. The CDR3 DNA reads as TGTGCCACCAGCAGCCAAACAGGGCCCTATGGCTACACCTTC.

This chain links TRBV7-2 with TRBJ2-1, with TRBD2 matching 11 bases. The germline gives CDR1 SGHTA, CDR2 FQGNSA. V shed 0 bases and J 4 bases; nucleotides not matched to a gene: 8. The CDR3 loop spans 18 amino acids. The CDR3 region has the DNA TGTGCCAGCAGCTTAGCTCTGGGACTAGCGGCTCAATACAATGAGCAGTTCTTC. Translating it yields CASSLALGLAAQYNEQFF.

The genes are TRBV5-1 and TRBJ2-5, with a possible D match to TRBD1 (5 bases). The V end lost 0 bases, the J end lost 5 bases, and 8 bases lay between the germline ends. Germline V gene lookup returns CDR1 SGHRS and CDR2 YFSETQ. The CDR3 sequence is 13 residues long. Written as DNA, the CDR3 is TGCGCCAGCAGCTTGGACCCAGGGGAGACCCAGTACTTC. Protein product: CASSLDPGETQYF.

V is TRBV19 and J is TRBJ2-5; 9 bases map to TRBD1. J lost 5 bases, V lost 5 bases, and 12 bases had no gene match. CDR1 and CDR2 from the germline V gene are LNHDA and SQIVND (reference sequence). This CDR3 region has 16 residues. The DNA for the CDR3 is TGTGCCAGTAGTTTCGTCGGACAGGGGAGAGGGGAGACCCAGTACTTC. Its protein product is CASSFVGQGRGETQYF.

This chain links TRBV15 with TRBJ2-1, with 10 bases lining up with TRBD1. Germline loops: CDR1 LNHNV, CDR2 YYDKDF (reference sequence). The trim removed 4 bases at V and 6 bases at J, leaving 12 bases unmatched. The length of the CDR3 is 17 residues. The CDR3 DNA reads as TGTGCCACCAGCAAGAACCGGCCGGGACAGGGGATCAATGAGCAGTTCTTC. Its translation: CATSKNRPGQGINEQFF. The full variable domain, with the rest looked up from reference TRBV15 and TRBJ2-1, is DAMVIQNPRYQVTQFGKPVTLSCSQTLNHNVMYWYQQKSSQAPKLLFHYYDKDFNNEADTPDNFQSRRPNTSFCFLDIRSPGLGDTAMYLCATSKNRPGQGINEQFFGPGTRLTVL.

This clone was counted only a few times. This chain connects TRBV3-1 (or the pseudogene TRBV3-2) to TRBJ2-7, with D perhaps TRBD2 (6 bases). Trimming shortened V by 1 base and J by 6 bases, and 10 bases separated the two germline ends. The CDR3 sequence is 13 residues long. The germline gives CDR1 LGHDT, CDR2 YNNKEL (reference sequence). The CDR3 bases are TGTGCCAGCAGCCAAGTCCCGGAGGGCGAGCAGTACTTC. Its protein product is CASSQVPEGEQYF.

The count of this clone is one. The chain joins TRBV28 to TRBJ2-3; 7 bases are a match to TRBD2. Germline CDR1 is MDHEN and CDR2 is SYDVKM. The CDR3 sequence is 17 residues long. The V and J ends lost 7 bases and 3 bases, in that order; junction bases with no gene match: 16. Here the CDR3 DNA reads TGTGCCAGCAACCTAAGGGAGGGCCGGGTCGGAACAGATACGCAGTATTTT. It yields the protein CASNLREGRVGTDTQYF.

The chain has TRBV12-3 or TRBV12-4 and TRBJ2-5, with a possible D match to TRBD1 (5 bases). CDR3 length: 13 residues. V was cut by 10 bases and J by 4 bases, with 16 bases left in between. The CDR3 spells CATSRNGAETQYF. The CDR3 DNA sequence: TGTGCCACCTCCCGGAATGGGGCAGAGACCCAGTACTTC.